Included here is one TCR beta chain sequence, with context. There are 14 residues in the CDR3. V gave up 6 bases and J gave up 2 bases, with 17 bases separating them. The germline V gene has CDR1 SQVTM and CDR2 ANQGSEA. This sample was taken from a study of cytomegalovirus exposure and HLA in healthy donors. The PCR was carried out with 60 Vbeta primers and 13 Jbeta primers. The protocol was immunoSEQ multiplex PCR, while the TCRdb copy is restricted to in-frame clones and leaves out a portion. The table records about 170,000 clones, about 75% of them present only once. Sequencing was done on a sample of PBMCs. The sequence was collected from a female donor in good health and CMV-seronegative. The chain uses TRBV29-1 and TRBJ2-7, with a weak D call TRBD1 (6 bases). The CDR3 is CSVLRDIPPYEQYF. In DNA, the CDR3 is TGCAGCGTACTCCGGGACATCCCGCCCTACGAGCAGTACTTC.